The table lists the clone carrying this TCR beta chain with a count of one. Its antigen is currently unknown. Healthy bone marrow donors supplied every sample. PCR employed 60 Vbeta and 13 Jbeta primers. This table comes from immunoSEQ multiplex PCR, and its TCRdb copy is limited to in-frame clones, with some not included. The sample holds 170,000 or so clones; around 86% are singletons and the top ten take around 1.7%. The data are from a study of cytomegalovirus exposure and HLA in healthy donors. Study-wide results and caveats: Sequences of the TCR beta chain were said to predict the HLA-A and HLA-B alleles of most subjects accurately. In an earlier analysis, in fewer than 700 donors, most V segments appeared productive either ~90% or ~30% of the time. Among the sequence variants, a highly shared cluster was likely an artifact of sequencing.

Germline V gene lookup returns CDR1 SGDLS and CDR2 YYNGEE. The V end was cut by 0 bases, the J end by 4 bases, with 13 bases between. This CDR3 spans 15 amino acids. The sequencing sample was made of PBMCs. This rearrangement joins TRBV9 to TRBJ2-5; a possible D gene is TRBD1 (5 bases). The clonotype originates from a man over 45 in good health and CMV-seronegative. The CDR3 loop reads CASSVDVGAVETQYF. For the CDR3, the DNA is TGTGCCAGCAGCGTAGATGTAGGGGCGGTAGAGACCCAGTACTTC.